Below are 7 T cell receptor beta chains sequenced from a single sample in a study of OX40 agonist ivuxolimab in advanced cancers. The assay was immunoSEQ multiplex PCR, and TCRdb's table has in-frame clones only and misses some. The repertoire holds fewer than 25,000 clones, with 77% as singletons. The material sequenced was CD4+ or CD8+ T cells sorted from blood, taken in a trial of the OX40 agonist ivuxolimab. The receptors come from an adult with an advanced solid tumor such as melanoma, head and neck, liver or kidney cancer.

This chain connects TRBV30 to TRBJ1-1; no clear D. V dropped 0 bases and J dropped 5 bases, with 7 bases sitting between them. Germline V gene data show CDR1 as GTSNPN and CDR2 as SVGIG (reference sequence). The CDR3 has 12 amino acids. DNA for the CDR3: TGTGCCTGGAGTGTACAAGGGACTGAAGCTTTCTTT. As protein: CAWSVQGTEAFF.

This clone was counted only a few times. This chain links TRBV7-9 with TRBJ2-1; TRBD2 matches 8 bases. The V gene end was trimmed by 5 bases and the J gene end by 3 bases; junction bases not matched to a gene: 9. Germline V gene lookup returns CDR1 SEHNR and CDR2 FQNEAQ (reference sequence). The CDR3 runs 16 residues. The CDR3: CASSRAAGALYNEQFF. CDR3 coding DNA: TGTGCCAGCAGCAGGGCAGCGGGGGCTCTCTACAATGAGCAGTTCTTC.

The chain carries TRBV5-6 and TRBJ2-7, with D possibly matching TRBD1 (5 bases). Germline CDR1 and CDR2: SGHDT and YYEEEE. The CDR3 is made up of 13 amino acids. V lost 4 bases and J 0 bases, leaving 8 bases between the germline ends. The CDR3 sequence: CASSPDTSYEQYF. DNA of the CDR3: TGTGCCAGCAGCCCGGACACCTCCTACGAGCAGTACTTC.

This clone was observed a few times. V and J are TRBV27 and TRBJ1-6, with D maybe TRBD1 (5 bases). V lost 4 bases, J lost 7 bases, and 11 bases lay in between. Germline V lookup: CDR1 MNHEY, CDR2 SMNVEV (reference sequence). There are 14 residues in the CDR3. The CDR3 DNA sequence: TGTGCCAGCAGTTCCCGGGACGGAAATTCACCCCTCCACTTT. Translated, it gives CASSSRDGNSPLHF.

The V and J genes are TRBV4-3 and TRBJ2-2; D is possibly TRBD1 or TRBD2 (7 bases each). The germline gives CDR1 LGHNA, CDR2 YSLEER. The CDR3 is 19 amino acids. Trimming left V 4 bases short and J 0 bases short, with 21 bases between. The CDR3 reads CASSPYKGARGTNTGELFF. CDR3 DNA sequence: TGCGCCAGCAGCCCTTATAAGGGGGCGCGGGGGACGAACACCGGGGAGCTGTTTTTT.

A single count supports this clone. This chain uses TRBV10-3 with TRBJ2-2; 7 bases are shared with TRBD2. The CDR3 is made up of 17 amino acids. The ends lost 3 bases at V and 4 bases at J; junction bases unmatched: 11. Germline-derived CDR1 and CDR2 are ENHRY and SYGVKD. This CDR3 is CAISEEGGPLRTGELFF. CDR3 nucleotide sequence: TGTGCCATCAGTGAAGAGGGAGGGCCCCTGCGCACCGGGGAGCTGTTTTTT.

This rearrangement joins TRBV4-3 to TRBJ1-6, with D possibly TRBD1 on 5 matching bases. Germline V gene lookup returns CDR1 LGHNA and CDR2 YSLEER. CDR3 size: 15 residues. The V and J ends lost 1 base and 9 bases respectively, with 13 bases between them. In nucleotides, the CDR3 is TGCGCCAGCAGCCAAGTATCGGACAAGGGTTCACCCCTCCACTTT. Amino acid sequence: CASSQVSDKGSPLHF.